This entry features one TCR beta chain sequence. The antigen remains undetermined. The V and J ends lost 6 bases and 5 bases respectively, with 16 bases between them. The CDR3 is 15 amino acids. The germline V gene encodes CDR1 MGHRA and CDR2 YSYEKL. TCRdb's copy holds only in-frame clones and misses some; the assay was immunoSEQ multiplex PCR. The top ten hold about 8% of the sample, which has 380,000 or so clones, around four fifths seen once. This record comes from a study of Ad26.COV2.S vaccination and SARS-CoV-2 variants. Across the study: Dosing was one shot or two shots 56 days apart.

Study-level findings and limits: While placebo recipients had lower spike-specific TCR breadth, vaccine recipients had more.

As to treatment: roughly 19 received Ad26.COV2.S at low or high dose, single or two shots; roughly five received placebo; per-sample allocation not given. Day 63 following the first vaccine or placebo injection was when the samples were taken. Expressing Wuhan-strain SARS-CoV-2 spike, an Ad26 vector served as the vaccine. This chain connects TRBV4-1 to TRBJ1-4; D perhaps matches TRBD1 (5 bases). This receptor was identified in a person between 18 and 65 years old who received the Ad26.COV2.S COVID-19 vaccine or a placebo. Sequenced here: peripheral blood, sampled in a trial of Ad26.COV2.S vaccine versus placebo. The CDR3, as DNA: TGCGCCAGCAGTACTCGGGACCTACTCAATGAAAAACTGTTTTTT. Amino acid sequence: CASSTRDLLNEKLFF.